Sequencing of this TCR beta chain was carried out in a study of T cell responses to AZD1222 COVID-19 vaccine. Study-wide findings and caveats: Repertoire sampling was restricted to post-peak T cell response timepoints.

Data came from immunoSEQ multiplex PCR; TCRdb stores just in-frame clones and leaves some out. This table holds about 150,000 clones, approximately 90% found once. This clone was detected only a few times. Its antigen is currently unknown. Trimming at V came to 3 bases and at J to 2 bases, leaving 10 bases not matched to a gene. The CDR3 length is 16 residues. Germline V lookup: CDR1 SGHAT, CDR2 FQNNGV. V and J are TRBV11-2 and TRBJ2-7; TRBD2 matches 7 bases. This clonotype originated in an adult who received the AZD1222 COVID-19 vaccine. The sample in question was peripheral blood, obtained 28 days after the second AZD1222 dose. The CDR3 here is CASSLGLAGAAYEQYF. CDR3 bases: TGTGCCAGCAGCTTGGGGCTGGCGGGAGCAGCCTACGAGCAGTACTTC.